The entry that follows covers one TCR beta chain sequence. Its antigen remains unknown. The entry originates in a study of PD-1 blockade in classical Hodgkin lymphoma. Overall study results and limits: Only CD4+ TCR diversity, not CD8+, had risen significantly by C4D1.

The CDR3 totals 15 residues. With 0 bases removed from V and 4 bases from J, the gap between germline ends came to 11 bases. Germline V gives CDR1 MGHRA, CDR2 YSYEKL. TCRdb keeps only in-frame clones here, not all; method: immunoSEQ multiplex PCR. The sample carries some 15,000 clones, 89% recorded once. As for time point: cycle 4 day 1 (C4D1), after 6 weeks of nivolumab. Relapses following autologous stem cell transplantation were seen in all patients, with brentuximab vedotin exposure varying. PBMCs, once thawed, yielded CD8+ T cells isolated by magnetic negative selection. The receptor's source is a human donor with classical Hodgkin lymphoma. The chain carries TRBV4-1 and TRBJ2-3; D remains ambiguous. The sample here was CD8+ T cells from blood, taken before the fourth cycle of nivolumab. This CDR3 is CASSQDMRYPDTQYF. In nucleotides, the CDR3 is TGCGCCAGCAGCCAAGATATGAGGTATCCAGATACGCAGTATTTT.